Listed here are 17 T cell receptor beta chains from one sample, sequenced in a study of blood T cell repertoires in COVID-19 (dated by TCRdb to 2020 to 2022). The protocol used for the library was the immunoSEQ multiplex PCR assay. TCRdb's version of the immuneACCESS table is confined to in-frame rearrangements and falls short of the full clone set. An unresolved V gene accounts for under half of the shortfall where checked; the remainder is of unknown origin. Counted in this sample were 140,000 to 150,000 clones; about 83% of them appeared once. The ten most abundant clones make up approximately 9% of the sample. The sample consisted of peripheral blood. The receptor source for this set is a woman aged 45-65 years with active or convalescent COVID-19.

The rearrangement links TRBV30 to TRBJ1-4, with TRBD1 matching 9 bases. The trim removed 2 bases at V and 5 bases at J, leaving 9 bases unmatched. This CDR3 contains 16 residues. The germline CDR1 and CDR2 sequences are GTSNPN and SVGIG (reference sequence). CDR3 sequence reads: CAWSFKPGQGNEKLFF. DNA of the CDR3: TGTGCCTGGAGTTTCAAGCCGGGACAGGGAAATGAAAAACTGTTTTTT.

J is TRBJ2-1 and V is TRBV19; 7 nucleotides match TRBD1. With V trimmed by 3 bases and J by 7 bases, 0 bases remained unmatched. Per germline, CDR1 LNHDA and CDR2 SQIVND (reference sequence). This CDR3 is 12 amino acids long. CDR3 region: CASSIRGNEQFF. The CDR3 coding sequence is TGTGCCAGTAGTATCAGGGGGAATGAGCAGTTCTTC.

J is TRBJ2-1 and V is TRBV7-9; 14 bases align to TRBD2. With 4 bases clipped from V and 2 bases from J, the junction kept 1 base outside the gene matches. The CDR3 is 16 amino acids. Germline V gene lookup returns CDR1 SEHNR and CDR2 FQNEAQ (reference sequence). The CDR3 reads CASSWTSGRTYNEQFF. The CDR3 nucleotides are TGTGCCAGCAGCTGGACTAGCGGGAGGACCTACAATGAGCAGTTCTTC.

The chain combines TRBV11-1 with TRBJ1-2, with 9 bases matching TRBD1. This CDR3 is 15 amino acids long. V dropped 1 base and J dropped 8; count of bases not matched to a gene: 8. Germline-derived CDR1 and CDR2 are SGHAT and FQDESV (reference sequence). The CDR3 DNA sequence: TGTGCCAGCAGCTTAGTAGGGACAGGGCGACGAGGCTACACCTTC. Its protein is CASSLVGTGRRGYTF.

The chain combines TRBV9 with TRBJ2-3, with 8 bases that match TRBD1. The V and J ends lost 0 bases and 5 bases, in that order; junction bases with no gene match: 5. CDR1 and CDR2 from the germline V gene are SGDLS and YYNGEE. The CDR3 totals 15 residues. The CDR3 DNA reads TGTGCCAGCAGCGTAGAGGCAGGGGGCAAAGATACGCAGTATTTT. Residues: CASSVEAGGKDTQYF.

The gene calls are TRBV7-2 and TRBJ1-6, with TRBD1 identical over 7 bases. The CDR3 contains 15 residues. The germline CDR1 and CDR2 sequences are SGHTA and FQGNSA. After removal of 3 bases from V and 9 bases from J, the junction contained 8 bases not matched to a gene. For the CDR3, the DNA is TGTGCCAGCAGCTTTGAGCGACAGGGATCTTCACCCCTCCACTTT. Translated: CASSFERQGSSPLHF.

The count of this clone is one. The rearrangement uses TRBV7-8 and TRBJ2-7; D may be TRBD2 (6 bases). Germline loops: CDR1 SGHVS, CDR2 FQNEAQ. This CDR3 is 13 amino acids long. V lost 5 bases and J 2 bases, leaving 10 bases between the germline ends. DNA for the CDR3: TGTGCCAGCAGCAAGGGCGGGGCCTACGAGCAGTACTTC. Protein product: CASSKGGAYEQYF.

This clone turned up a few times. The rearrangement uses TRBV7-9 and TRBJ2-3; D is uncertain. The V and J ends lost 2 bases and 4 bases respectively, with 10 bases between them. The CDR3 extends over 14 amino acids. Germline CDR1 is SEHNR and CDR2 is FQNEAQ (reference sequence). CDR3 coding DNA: TGTGCCAGCAGCTTAATATTGGCCTCAGATACGCAGTATTTT. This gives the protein CASSLILASDTQYF.

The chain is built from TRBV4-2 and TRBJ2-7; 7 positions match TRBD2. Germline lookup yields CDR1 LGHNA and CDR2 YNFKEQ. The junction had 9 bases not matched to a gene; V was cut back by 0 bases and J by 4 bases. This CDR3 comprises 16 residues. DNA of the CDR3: TGTGCCAGCAGCCAAGATGTTGGGGGGGTAAGTTACGAGCAGTACTTC. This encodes CASSQDVGGVSYEQYF.

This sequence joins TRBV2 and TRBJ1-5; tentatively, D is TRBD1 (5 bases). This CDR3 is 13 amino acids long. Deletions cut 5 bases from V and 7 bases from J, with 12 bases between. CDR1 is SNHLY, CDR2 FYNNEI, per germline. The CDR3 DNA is TGTGCCAGCAGTCCAGGGTATGGACAGCCCCAGCATTTT. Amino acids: CASSPGYGQPQHF.

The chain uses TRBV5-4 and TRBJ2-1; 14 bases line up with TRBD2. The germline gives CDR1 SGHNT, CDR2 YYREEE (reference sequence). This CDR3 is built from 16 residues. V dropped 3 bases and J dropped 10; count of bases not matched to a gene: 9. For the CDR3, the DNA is TGTGCCAGCAGCTCGAGGACTAGCGGGGGGCTATGGGAGCAGTTCTTC. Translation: CASSSRTSGGLWEQFF.

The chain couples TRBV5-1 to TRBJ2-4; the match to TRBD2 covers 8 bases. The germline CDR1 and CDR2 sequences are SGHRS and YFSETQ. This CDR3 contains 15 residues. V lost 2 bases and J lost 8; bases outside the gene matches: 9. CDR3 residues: CASSLSVAGRDIQYF. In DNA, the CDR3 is TGCGCCAGCAGCTTATCGGTAGCGGGGAGAGACATTCAGTACTTC.

CDR3 sequence (DNA): TGTGCCAGCCGGGACAGGGGGCAACATGAGCAGTTCTTC. Protein product: CASRDRGQHEQFF. The gene calls are TRBV19 and TRBJ2-1, with TRBD1 matching over 12 bases. The CDR3 loop spans 13 amino acids. CDR1 and CDR2 (germline): LNHDA, SQIVND (reference sequence). J lost 8 bases, V lost 9 bases, and 5 bases had no gene match.

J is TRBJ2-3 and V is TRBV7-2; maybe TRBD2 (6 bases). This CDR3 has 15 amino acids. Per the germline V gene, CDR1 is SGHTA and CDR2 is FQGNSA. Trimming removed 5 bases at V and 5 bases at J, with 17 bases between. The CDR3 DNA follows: TGTGCCAGCAGCCCGGGACTCGTTAGCTTAGATACGCAGTATTTT. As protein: CASSPGLVSLDTQYF.

The DNA for the CDR3 is TGTGCCAGCTCATCGAGCGGGAACTCCTACAATGAGCAGTTCTTC. Its translation is CASSSSGNSYNEQFF. The chain employs TRBV18 and TRBJ2-1; TRBD2 matches at 7 bases. Germline CDR1 KGHSH, CDR2 LQKENI. V shed 5 bases, J shed 0 bases, and the junction held 4 bases outside the gene matches. The CDR3 has 15 amino acids.

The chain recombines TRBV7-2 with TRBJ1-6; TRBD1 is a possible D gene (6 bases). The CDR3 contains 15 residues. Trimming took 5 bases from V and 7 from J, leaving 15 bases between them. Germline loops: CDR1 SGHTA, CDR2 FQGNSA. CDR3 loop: CASSLRGPENSPLHF. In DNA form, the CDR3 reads TGTGCCAGCAGCCTCAGGGGCCCGGAGAATTCACCCCTCCACTTT.

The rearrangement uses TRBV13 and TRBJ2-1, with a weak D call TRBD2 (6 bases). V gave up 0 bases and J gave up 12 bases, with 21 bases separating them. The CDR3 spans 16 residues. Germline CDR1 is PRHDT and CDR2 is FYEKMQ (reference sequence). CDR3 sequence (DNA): TGTGCCAGCAGCTTAGGACCGGGACTGAGCTTAACAGGGCAGTTCTTC. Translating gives CASSLGPGLSLTGQFF.